The sequence of this T cell receptor beta chain was determined in a study of T cell responses to AZD1222 COVID-19 vaccine. Study conclusions and caveats: At baseline, just 5 or 6 AZD1222 recipients tested seropositive. White British ancestry dominated among donors, who included more females, and clonal diversity was possibly underestimated.

Germline CDR1 reads MDHEN; CDR2 reads SYDVKM. Trimming removed 6 bases from V and 7 bases from J; junction bases left unmatched: 8. CDR3 length: 15 amino acids. TCRdb's copy holds only in-frame clones and misses some; the assay was immunoSEQ multiplex PCR. The data show around 65,000 clones, around 85% seen once. On this clone: Its matching antigen is unknown.

The TCR comes from an adult who received the AZD1222 COVID-19 vaccine. The sequencing here drew on peripheral blood, taken 28 days after the second AZD1222 dose. The V and J genes are TRBV28 and TRBJ1-4, with 10 bases lining up with TRBD1. DNA for the CDR3: TGTGCCAGCAGCTCCGGTGGGACAGGGGTTGAAAAACTGTTTTTT. It is translated as CASSSGGTGVEKLFF.